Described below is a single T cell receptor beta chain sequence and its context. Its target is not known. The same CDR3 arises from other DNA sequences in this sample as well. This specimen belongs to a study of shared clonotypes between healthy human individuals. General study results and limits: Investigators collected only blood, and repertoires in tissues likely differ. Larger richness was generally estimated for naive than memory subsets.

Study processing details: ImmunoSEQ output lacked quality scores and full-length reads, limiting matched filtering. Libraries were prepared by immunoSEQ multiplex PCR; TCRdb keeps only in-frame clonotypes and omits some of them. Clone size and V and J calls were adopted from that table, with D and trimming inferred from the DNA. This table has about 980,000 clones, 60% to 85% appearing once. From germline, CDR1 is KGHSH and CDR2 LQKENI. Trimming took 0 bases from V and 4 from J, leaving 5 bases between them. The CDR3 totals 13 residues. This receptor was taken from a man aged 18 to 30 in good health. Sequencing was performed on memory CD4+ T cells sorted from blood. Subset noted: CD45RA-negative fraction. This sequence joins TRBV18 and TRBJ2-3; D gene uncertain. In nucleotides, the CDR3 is TGTGCCAGCTCACCACCCAGCGCAGATACGCAGTATTTT. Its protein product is CASSPPSADTQYF.